The clone carrying this T cell receptor beta chain has at least ten counts. Its antigen is not known. The germline CDR1 and CDR2 sequences are LGHNA and YSLEER. The CDR3 is 15 amino acids. Trimming removed 3 bases from V and 9 bases from J; junction bases left unmatched: 7. This specimen belongs to a study of T cells after yellow fever vaccination. Whole-study results and caveats: Few clonotypes appeared in both CD4 and CD8 compartments. Contaminating bulk clonotypes could be abundant in FACS-sorted repertoires.

TCRdb redid the calling of the 5' RACE reads with MiXCR, one entry per CDR3 protein. The sample contains 500,000 to 700,000 distinct CDR3 sequences, around 21% of which appear only once. The rearrangement uses TRBV4-3 and TRBJ2-1, with 11 bases that match TRBD2. Sequences were derived from PBMCs, sampled 15 days after the yellow fever booster vaccination. This sequence was found in a man aged 30 to 45 who received the YFV17D yellow fever vaccine. The CDR3 reads CASSQRLAGLVEQFF. The DNA of the CDR3 is TGCGCCAGCAGCCAGCGACTAGCGGGGTTAGTTGAGCAGTTCTTC.